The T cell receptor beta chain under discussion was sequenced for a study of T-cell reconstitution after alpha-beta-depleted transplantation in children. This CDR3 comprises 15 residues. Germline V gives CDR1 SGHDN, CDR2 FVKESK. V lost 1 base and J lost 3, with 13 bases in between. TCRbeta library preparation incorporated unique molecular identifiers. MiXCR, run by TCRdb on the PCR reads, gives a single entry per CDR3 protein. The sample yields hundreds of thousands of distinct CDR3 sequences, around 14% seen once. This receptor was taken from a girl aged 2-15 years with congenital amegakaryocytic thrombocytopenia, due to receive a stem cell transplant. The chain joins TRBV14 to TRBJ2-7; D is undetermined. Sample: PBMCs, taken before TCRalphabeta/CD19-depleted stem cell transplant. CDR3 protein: CASSQGVGLNYEQYF. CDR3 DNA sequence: TGTGCCAGCAGCCAAGGGGTGGGATTAAACTACGAGCAGTACTTC.